The T cell receptor (beta chain) under discussion was sequenced for a study of blood T cell repertoires in COVID-19. As for the study in general: Specimens from acute and convalescent COVID-19 originated in the United States, Italy and Spain. Nucleic acid was either cDNA or gDNA, and it came from T cells, B-cell-depleted T cells, or PBMCs.

The germline V gene has CDR1 SGHDT and CDR2 YYEEEE. V was trimmed by 4 bases and J by 3 bases, leaving 20 bases between them. The CDR3 is made up of 16 amino acids. Methods used by the authors: Reference gene primer amplification in the assay estimated nucleated cell counts. TCRdb's copy holds only in-frame clones and misses some; the assay was immunoSEQ multiplex PCR. The DNA gave D and trimming, while V, J and clone size come from that table. The data contain about 50,000 clones, 80% to 90% of them seen just once; the ten biggest clones take up roughly 13%. The table lists this clone with a count of one.

Sequenced: peripheral blood. The sequence came from a human donor with active COVID-19. The donor label of this sample is uncertain. The chain joins TRBV5-6 to TRBJ2-7, with D possibly TRBD2 on 6 matching bases. The CDR3 region is CASSPTGGLVRYEQYF. CDR3 nucleotides: TGTGCCAGCAGCCCAACCGGAGGGCTAGTACGCTACGAGCAGTACTTC.